This is a list of T cell receptor beta chains from one sample in a study of shared clonotypes between healthy human individuals. The method was immunoSEQ multiplex PCR; TCRdb's version includes in-frame clones alone and lacks a portion of them. The table has some 1.1 million clones, roughly 80% seen once. The specimen sequenced was memory CD4+ T cells from PBMCs. All receptors derive from a man aged 18 to 35 in good health. Some clones in this sample may be carry-over from other donors' samples. Each CDR3 is given with its conserved first and last residue. D genes are given only for firm matches. A clone size is listed for some rows: how often the clone was seen (once, few, many), or a class if it is expanded.

TRBV7-9	TRBD1	few	16	TRBJ1-2	TGTGCCAGCAGCCTGACAGGGGTCGAACGGTTGAATGGCTACACCTTC	CASSLTGVERLNGYTF
TRBV9	-	-	15	TRBJ1-5	TGTGCCAGCAGCGCCGAGGACAGCTTCAATCAGCCCCAGCATTTT	CASSAEDSFNQPQHF
TRBV2	-	-	16	TRBJ2-5	TGTGCCAGCAGTACCCATCCCCTATCAGCGGAAGAGACCCAGTACTTC	CASSTHPLSAEETQYF
TRBV13	TRBD1	-	15	TRBJ1-3	TGTGCCAGCAGCACGGCCAGGGGGTATGGAAACACCATATATTTT	CASSTARGYGNTIYF
TRBV28	-	-	13	TRBJ2-7	TGTGCCACCAGTACACGAACCCCATACGAGCAGTACTTC	CATSTRTPYEQYF
TRBV11-3	TRBD1	-	19	TRBJ2-1	TGTGCCAGCAGCTTATGGGGCCGGGTGGGACAGGGGGCGCAGAATGAGCAGTTCTTC	CASSLWGRVGQGAQNEQFF
TRBV14	-	-	13	TRBJ1-1	TGTGCCAGCAGCCAAGGCGGACAGTACGCGGCTTTCTTT	CASSQGGQYAAFF
TRBV5-1	-	-	15	TRBJ2-7	TGCGCCAGCAGCTTAACGGGGCGGGGCTCCTACGAGCAGTACTTC	CASSLTGRGSYEQYF
TRBV7-3	-	few	13	TRBJ2-7	TGTGCCAGCAGCTTAGGTCCCCAGAGGGAGCAGTACTTC	CASSLGPQREQYF
TRBV4-2	TRBD1	-	16	TRBJ1-2	TGTGCCAGCAGCCGCCCGGGACAGGCAAAGGGCTATGGCTACACCTTC	CASSRPGQAKGYGYTF
TRBV7-8	TRBD1	-	13	TRBJ2-7	TGTGCCAGCAGCATGGGACAGGCCTACGAGCAGTACTTC	CASSMGQAYEQYF
TRBV6-1	-	few	15	TRBJ2-1	TGTGCCAGCAGTGTAAGGACAGAGACCTACAATGAGCAGTTCTTC	CASSVRTETYNEQFF
TRBV7-2	TRBD1	-	13	TRBJ1-1	TGTGCCAGCAGCGCTCCAGGGGGGCCTACGGCTTTCTTT	CASSAPGGPTAFF
TRBV28	TRBD2	few	16	TRBJ2-2	TGTGCCAGCAGTTCCGTAGCGGGAGGGTACACCGGGGAGCTGTTTTTT	CASSSVAGGYTGELFF
TRBV6-5	-	-	12	TRBJ2-5	TGTGCCAGCAGTTCCAACCACCGGACCCAGTACTTC	CASSSNHRTQYF
TRBV7-2	-	-	15	TRBJ2-2	TGTGCCAGCAGCTTAGTTGGACGAAACACCGGGGAGCTGTTTTTT	CASSLVGRNTGELFF
TRBV7-9	-	-	16	TRBJ2-3	TGTGCCAGCAGCCCGCGGGCGCGGGGTAGCACAGATACGCAGTATTTT	CASSPRARGSTDTQYF
TRBV5-1	-	-	14	TRBJ2-5	TGCGCCAGCAGCTTGGTGTCCTTCCAAGAGACCCAGTACTTC	CASSLVSFQETQYF
TRBV4-1	-	-	14	TRBJ2-1	TGCGCCAGCAGCCCCGGGACAATTTACAATGAGCAGTTCTTC	CASSPGTIYNEQFF
TRBV5-1	TRBD2	-	15	TRBJ2-7	TGCGCCAGCAGCTTAGCACTAGCGGTATCCTACGAGCAGTACTTC	CASSLALAVSYEQYF
TRBV6-1	TRBD2	-	17	TRBJ2-7	TGTGCCAGCAGTGAAGGCCTAGCGGGAGTAGTTGCCTACGAGCAGTACTTC	CASSEGLAGVVAYEQYF
TRBV5-5	-	few	15	TRBJ2-7	TGTGCCAGCAGCAGCTACCTGGACGGGCCCTACGAGCAGTACTTC	CASSSYLDGPYEQYF
TRBV15	-	-	13	TRBJ1-2	TGTGCCACCAGCAGAGATACGGGTGGTGGCTACACCTTC	CATSRDTGGGYTF
TRBV19	-	-	14	TRBJ1-3	TGTGCCAGTAGTATTATCGGGGCTGGAAACACCATATATTTT	CASSIIGAGNTIYF